The 8 T cell receptor beta chains reported below all come from one sample, sequenced in a study of cytomegalovirus exposure and HLA in healthy donors. 60 Vbeta and 13 Jbeta primers were used in PCR. This table comes from immunoSEQ multiplex PCR, and its TCRdb copy is limited to in-frame clones, with some not included. The data contain under 150,000 clones, approximately 8.9% of them singletons. The sample consisted of PBMCs. These receptors were obtained from a middle-aged woman in good health and CMV-seropositive.

This clone has just a few counts. The chain carries TRBV9 and TRBJ1-6; 10 nucleotides agree with TRBD1. With 0 bases clipped from V and 8 bases from J, the junction kept 2 bases outside the gene matches. Germline lookup yields CDR1 SGDLS and CDR2 YYNGEE. This CDR3 is built from 15 residues. The CDR3: CASSVAGTGDSPLHF. The CDR3 DNA reads as TGTGCCAGCAGCGTAGCCGGGACAGGGGATTCACCCCTCCACTTT.

This clone was seen only a few times. V gene TRBV7-3 combines with J gene TRBJ2-3; D is unresolved. CDR3 length: 14 residues. Germline-derived CDR1 and CDR2 are SGHTA and FQGTGA. Trimming left V 5 bases short and J 1 base short, with 10 bases between. For the CDR3, the DNA is TGTGCCAGCAGCCGTACGTCAGGCACAGATACGCAGTATTTT. Encoded protein: CASSRTSGTDTQYF.

The chain uses TRBV29-1 and TRBJ2-5; a weak D match, TRBD1 (6 bases). The end of the DNA aligns better with TRBJ2-7, so the J call may be wrong. The CDR3 has 15 amino acids. Per germline, CDR1 SQVTM and CDR2 ANQGSEA. The CDR3 DNA reads TGCAGCGTTGAAGACCCACTCGGGACAAGACACGAGCAGTACTTC. Residues: CSVEDPLGTRHEQYF.

This clone was counted only a few times. This chain connects TRBV27 to TRBJ1-1; D is undetermined. Germline values: CDR1 MNHEY, CDR2 SMNVEV (reference sequence). The ends were cut back, 6 bases at V and 10 bases at J, with 15 bases in the middle. The CDR3 is made up of 12 amino acids. CDR3 region: CASRRLEGRAFF. CDR3 sequence (DNA): TGTGCCAGCAGAAGACTAGAGGGTCGAGCTTTCTTT.

The chain is built from TRBV5-1 and TRBJ1-1; TRBD1 agrees at 8 bases. J lost 1 base, V lost 3 bases, and 2 bases had no gene match. This CDR3 comprises 14 residues. Germline CDR1 is SGHRS and CDR2 is YFSETQ. The CDR3, as DNA: TGCGCCAGCAGCTGGGACAGGCCGAACACTGAAGCTTTCTTT. This encodes CASSWDRPNTEAFF.

This clone was picked up a small number of times. CDR3 region: CASSPLAGVGNIQYF. In DNA form, the CDR3 reads TGTGCCAGCAGCCCTCTAGCAGGGGTTGGAAACATTCAGTACTTC. The V call is TRBV14, the J call TRBJ2-4, with D possibly being TRBD1 (6 bases). Trimming took off 4 bases at V and 6 bases at J, with 16 bases between the two ends. The CDR3 has 15 amino acids. Germline V gives CDR1 SGHDN, CDR2 FVKESK.

J is TRBJ2-7 and V is TRBV25-1; the match to TRBD1 covers 7 bases. Trimming removed 6 bases from V and 3 bases from J; junction bases left unmatched: 8. CDR1 is MGHDK, CDR2 SYGVNS, per germline. The CDR3 loop spans 14 amino acids. The CDR3 DNA reads TGTGCCAGCAGCTCCGGGACAGTTCACTACGAGCAGTACTTC. This translates into CASSSGTVHYEQYF.

The chain links TRBV29-1 to TRBJ1-2; 8 nucleotides match TRBD1. V lost 2 bases and J lost 8; bases outside the gene matches: 10. Germline V gene lookup returns CDR1 SQVTM and CDR2 ANQGSEA. The length of the CDR3 is 14 residues. CDR3 protein: CSVELSYRGAGYTF. The CDR3 DNA sequence: TGCAGCGTTGAATTGAGCTACAGGGGGGCGGGCTACACCTTC.